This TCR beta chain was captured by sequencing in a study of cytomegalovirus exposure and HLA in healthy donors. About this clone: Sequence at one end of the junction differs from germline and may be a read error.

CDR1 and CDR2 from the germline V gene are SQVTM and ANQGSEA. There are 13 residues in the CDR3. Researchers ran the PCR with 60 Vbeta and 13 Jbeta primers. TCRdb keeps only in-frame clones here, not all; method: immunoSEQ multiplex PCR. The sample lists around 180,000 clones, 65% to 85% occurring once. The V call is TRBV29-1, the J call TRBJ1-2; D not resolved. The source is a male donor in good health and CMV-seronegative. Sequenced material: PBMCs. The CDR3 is CSVEAWTGDGYPF. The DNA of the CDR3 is TGCAGCGTTGAAGCCTGGACGGGAGATGGCTACCCCTTC.